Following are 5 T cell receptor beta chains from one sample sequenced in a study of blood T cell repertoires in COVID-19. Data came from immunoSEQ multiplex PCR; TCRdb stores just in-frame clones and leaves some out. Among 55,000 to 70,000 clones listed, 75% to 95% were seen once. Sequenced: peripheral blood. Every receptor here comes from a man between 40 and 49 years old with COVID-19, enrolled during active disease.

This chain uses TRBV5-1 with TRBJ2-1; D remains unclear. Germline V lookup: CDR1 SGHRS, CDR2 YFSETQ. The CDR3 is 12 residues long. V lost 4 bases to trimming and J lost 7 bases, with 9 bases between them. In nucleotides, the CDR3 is TGCGCCAGCAGCCTAAGTTGGAATGAGCAGTTCTTC. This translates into CASSLSWNEQFF.

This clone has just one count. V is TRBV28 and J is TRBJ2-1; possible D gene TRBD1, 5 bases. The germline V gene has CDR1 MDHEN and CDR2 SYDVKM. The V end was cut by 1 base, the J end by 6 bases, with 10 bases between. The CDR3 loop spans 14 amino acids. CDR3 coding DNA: TGTGCCAGCAGTTTATCAGCAGGGTCCAATGAGCAGTTCTTC. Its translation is CASSLSAGSNEQFF.

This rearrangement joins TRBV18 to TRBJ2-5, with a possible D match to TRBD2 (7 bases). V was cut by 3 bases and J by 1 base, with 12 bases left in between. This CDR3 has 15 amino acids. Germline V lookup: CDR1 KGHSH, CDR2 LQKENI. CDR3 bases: TGTGCCAGCTCACCTCTCGGGGGGCCCCAAGAGACCCAGTACTTC. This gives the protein CASSPLGGPQETQYF.

The CDR3 loop reads CASSSAGTGGYTF. The CDR3 nucleotides are TGTGCCAGCTCAAGTGCCGGGACAGGGGGCTACACCTTC. The chain combines TRBV18 with TRBJ1-2; 9 bases align to TRBD1. The germline V gene has CDR1 KGHSH and CDR2 LQKENI. The CDR3 is 13 amino acids. The V and J ends lost 5 bases and 8 bases, in that order; junction bases with no gene match: 6. Full variable domain (remainder filled in from reference TRBV18 and TRBJ1-2): NAGVMQNPRHLVRRRGQEARLRCSPMKGHSHVYWYRQLPEEGLKFMVYLQKENIIDESGMPKERFSAEFPKEGPSILRIQQVVRGDSAAYFCASSSAGTGGYTFGSGTRLTVV.

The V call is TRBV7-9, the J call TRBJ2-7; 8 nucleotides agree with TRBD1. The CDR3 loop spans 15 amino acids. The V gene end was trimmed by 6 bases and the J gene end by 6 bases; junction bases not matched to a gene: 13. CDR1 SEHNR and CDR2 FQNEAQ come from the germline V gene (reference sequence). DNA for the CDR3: TGTGCCAGCAGACCTGACAGGGGAAAAAGGGGCGAGCAGTACTTC. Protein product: CASRPDRGKRGEQYF.